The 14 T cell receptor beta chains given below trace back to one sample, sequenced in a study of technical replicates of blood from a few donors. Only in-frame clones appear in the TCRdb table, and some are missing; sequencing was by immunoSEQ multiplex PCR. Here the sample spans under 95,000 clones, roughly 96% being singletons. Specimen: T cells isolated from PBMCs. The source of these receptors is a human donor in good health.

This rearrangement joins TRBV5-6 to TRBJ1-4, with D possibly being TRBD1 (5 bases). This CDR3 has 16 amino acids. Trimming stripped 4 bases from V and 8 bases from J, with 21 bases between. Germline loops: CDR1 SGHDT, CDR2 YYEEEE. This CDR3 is CASSRAGGGVTEKLFF. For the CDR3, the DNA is TGTGCCAGCAGCCGAGCTGGGGGAGGGGTAACGGAAAAACTGTTTTTT.

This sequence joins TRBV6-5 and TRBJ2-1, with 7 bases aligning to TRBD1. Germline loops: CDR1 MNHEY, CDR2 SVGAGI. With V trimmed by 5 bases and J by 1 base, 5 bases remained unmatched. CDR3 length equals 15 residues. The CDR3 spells CASSLRQGSYNEQFF. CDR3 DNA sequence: TGTGCCAGCAGTCTTCGACAGGGATCCTACAATGAGCAGTTCTTC.

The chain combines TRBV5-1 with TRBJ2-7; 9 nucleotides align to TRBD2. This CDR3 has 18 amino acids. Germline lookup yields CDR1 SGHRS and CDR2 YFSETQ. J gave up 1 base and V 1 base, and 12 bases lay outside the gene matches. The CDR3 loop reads CASSLRLVRAGGSYEQYF. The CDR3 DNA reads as TGCGCCAGCAGCTTGAGGTTAGTGAGGGCGGGGGGGTCCTACGAGCAGTACTTC.

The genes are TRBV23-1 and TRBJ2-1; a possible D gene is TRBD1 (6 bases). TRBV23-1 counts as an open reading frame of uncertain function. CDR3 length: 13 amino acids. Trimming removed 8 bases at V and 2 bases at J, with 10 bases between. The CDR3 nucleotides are TGCGCCAGCGGCAGGGGTACCTACAATGAGCAGTTCTTC. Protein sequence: CASGRGTYNEQFF.

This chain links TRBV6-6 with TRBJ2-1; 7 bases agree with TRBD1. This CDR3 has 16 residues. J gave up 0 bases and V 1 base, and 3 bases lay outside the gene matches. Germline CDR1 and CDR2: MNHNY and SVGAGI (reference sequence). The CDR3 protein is CASSYLRQGSYNEQFF. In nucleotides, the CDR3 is TGTGCCAGCAGTTACTTGCGACAGGGCTCCTACAATGAGCAGTTCTTC.

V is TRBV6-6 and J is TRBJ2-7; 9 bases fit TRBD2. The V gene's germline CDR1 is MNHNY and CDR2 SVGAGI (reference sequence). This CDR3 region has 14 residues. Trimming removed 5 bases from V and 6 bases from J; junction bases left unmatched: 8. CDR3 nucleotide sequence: TGTGCCAGCAGTACTAGCGGGCTCTTCGGCGAGCAGTACTTC. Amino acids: CASSTSGLFGEQYF.

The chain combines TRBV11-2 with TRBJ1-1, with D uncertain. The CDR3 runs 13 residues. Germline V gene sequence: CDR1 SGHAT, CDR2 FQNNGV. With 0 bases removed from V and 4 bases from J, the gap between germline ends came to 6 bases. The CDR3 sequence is CASSLDSGTEAFF. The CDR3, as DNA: TGTGCCAGCAGCTTAGATAGTGGCACTGAAGCTTTCTTT.

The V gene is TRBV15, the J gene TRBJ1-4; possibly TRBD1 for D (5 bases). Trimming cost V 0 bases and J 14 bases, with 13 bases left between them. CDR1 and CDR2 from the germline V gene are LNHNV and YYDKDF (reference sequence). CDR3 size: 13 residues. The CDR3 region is CATSRDPGLMLFF. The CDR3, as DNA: TGTGCCACCAGCAGAGATCCAGGGTTAATGCTGTTTTTT.

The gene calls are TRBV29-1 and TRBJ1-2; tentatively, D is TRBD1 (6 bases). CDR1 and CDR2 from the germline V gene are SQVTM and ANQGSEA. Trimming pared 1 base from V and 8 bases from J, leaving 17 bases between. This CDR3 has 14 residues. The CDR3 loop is CSVEVFGGVGGYTF. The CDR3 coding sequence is TGCAGCGTTGAAGTGTTTGGGGGCGTTGGGGGCTACACCTTC.

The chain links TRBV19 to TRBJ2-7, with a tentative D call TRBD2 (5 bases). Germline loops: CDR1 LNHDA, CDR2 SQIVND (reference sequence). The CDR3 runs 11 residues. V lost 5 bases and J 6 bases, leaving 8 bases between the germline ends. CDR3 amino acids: CASSPGLEQYF. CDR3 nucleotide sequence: TGTGCCAGTAGTCCAGGACTCGAGCAGTACTTC.

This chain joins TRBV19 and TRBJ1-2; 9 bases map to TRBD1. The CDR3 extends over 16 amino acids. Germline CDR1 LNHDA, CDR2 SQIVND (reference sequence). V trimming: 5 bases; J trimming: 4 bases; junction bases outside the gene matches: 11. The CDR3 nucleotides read TGTGCCAGTAGTGATCCGGGACAGGGTTTGTCCTATGGCTACACCTTC. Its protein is CASSDPGQGLSYGYTF.

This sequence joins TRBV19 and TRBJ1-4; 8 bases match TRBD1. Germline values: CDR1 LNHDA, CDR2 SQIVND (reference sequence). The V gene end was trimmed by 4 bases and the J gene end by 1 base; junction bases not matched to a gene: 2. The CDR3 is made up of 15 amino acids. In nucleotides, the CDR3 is TGTGCCAGTAGTAGAGGACAGGGAACTAATGAAAAACTGTTTTTT. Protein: CASSRGQGTNEKLFF. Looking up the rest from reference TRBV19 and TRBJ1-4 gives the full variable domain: DGGITQSPKYLFRKEGQNVTLSCEQNLNHDAMYWYRQDPGQGLRLIYYSQIVNDFQKGDIAEGYSVSREKKESFPLTVTSAQKNPTAFYLCASSRGQGTNEKLFFGSGTQLSVL.

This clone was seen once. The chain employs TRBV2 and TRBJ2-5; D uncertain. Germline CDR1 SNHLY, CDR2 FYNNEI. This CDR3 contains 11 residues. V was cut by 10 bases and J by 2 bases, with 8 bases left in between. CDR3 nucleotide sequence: TGTGCCAACACCGAACAAGAGACCCAGTACTTC. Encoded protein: CANTEQETQYF.

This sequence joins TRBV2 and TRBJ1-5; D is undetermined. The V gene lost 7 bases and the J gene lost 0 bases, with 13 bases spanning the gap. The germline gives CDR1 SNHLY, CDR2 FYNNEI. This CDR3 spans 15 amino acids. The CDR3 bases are TGTGCCAGCAACCCCTCAGGTTATAGCAATCAGCCCCAGCATTTT. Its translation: CASNPSGYSNQPQHF.